This T cell receptor beta chain was sequenced in a study of Graves' ophthalmopathy and Graves' hyperthyroidism. Amplification of TCR beta CDR3 regions used RNA transcripts. The first-round RT-PCR employed HTBI primers together with the Qiagen OneStep RT-PCR kit. A multiplex PCR was then performed as the second round. In TCRdb, the multiplex PCR reads were re-called with MiXCR into one record per CDR3 protein. The sample includes hundreds of thousands of distinct CDR3 sequences, 35% to 45% of them seen just once. This clonotype was seen ten or more times. Exclusion covered patients with other autoimmune diseases or uncontrolled infections (as well as pregnancy or lactation). Clinicians diagnosed using symptoms, serum thyroxine, TRAb, thyroid ultrasound and orbital computed tomography. Germline V gene data show CDR1 as SQVTM and CDR2 as ANQGSEA. The length of the CDR3 is 14 residues. The V and J ends lost 4 bases and 3 bases respectively, with 12 bases between them.

Specimen: peripheral blood. This TCR was recovered from an adult man with Graves' ophthalmopathy. This chain joins TRBV29-1 and TRBJ2-2; a weak D match, TRBD2 (5 bases). The CDR3 here is CSVVLREYTGELFF. The DNA of the CDR3 is TGCAGCGTTGTTCTGAGGGAGTACACCGGGGAGCTGTTTTTT.